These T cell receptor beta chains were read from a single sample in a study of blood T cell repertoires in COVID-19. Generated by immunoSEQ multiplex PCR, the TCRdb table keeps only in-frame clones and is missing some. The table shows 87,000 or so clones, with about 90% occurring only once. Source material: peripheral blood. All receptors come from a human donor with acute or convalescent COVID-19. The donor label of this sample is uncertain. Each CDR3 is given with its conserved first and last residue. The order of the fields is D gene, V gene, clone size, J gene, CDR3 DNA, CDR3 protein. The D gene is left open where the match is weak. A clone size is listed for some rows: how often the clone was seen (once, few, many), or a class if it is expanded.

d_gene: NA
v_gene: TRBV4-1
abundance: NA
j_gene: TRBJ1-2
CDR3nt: TGCGCCAGCAGCCAAAGCACAACAGGTGACTATGGCTACACCTTC
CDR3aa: CASSQSTTGDYGYTF

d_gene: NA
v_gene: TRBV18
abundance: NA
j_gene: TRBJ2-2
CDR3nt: TGTGCCAGCTCACCGCTGACACTCTCGAACACCGGGGAGCTGTTTTTT
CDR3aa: CASSPLTLSNTGELFF

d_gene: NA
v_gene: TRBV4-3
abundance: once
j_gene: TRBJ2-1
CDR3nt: TGCGCCAGCAGCCAAGAGGGGGGATTGAGGGGCCCCTACAATGAGCAGTTCTTC
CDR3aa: CASSQEGGLRGPYNEQFF

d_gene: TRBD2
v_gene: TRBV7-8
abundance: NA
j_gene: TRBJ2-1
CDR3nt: TGTGCCAGCAGCTTAGGGCGGGGGGGTGGCAATGAGCAGTTCTTC
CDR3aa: CASSLGRGGGNEQFF

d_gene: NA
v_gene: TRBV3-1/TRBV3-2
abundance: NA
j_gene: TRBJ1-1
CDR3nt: TGTGCCAGCAGCCAAGCGAGATTACGGGAGGGGGTATTTTTGGGCACTGAAGCTTTCTTT
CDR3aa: CASSQARLREGVFLGTEAFF

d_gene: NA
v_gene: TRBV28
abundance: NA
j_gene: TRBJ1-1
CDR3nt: TGTGCCAGCAGTTTAGGGGGGACGGGGAACACTGAAGCTTTCTTT
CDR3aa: CASSLGGTGNTEAFF

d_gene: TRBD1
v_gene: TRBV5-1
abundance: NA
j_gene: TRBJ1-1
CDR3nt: TGCGCCAGCAGCTCCCTTGGACAGGGGGCTGTGAGGCACACTGAAGCTTTCTTT
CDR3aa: CASSSLGQGAVRHTEAFF

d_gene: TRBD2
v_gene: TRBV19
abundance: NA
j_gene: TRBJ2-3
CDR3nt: TGTGCCAGTAGTACAAGACTAGCGGGGAGCACAGATACGCAGTATTTT
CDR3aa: CASSTRLAGSTDTQYF

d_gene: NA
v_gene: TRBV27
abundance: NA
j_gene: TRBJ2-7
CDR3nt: TGTGCCAGCAGTAAGTCTCGGGGCTCCTACGAGCAGTACTTC
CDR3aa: CASSKSRGSYEQYF

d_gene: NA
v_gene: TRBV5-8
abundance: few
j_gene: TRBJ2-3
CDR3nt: TGTGCCAGCAGCCTAGGAAGCACAGATACGCAGTATTTT
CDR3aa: CASSLGSTDTQYF

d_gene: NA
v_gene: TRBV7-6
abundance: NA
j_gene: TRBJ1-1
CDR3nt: TGTGCCAGCAGCTTAGGAGAGAACACTGAAGCTTTCTTT
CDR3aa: CASSLGENTEAFF

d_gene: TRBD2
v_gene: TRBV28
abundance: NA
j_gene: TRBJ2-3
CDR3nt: TGTGCCAGCAGTTTAGGGCAGGGAGGGGGCACAGATACGCAGTATTTT
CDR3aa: CASSLGQGGGTDTQYF

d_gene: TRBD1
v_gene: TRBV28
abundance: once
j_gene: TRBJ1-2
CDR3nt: TGTGCCAGCAGTTCCCGGGACAGGGGGCCCTCTAACTATGGCTACACCTTC
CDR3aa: CASSSRDRGPSNYGYTF

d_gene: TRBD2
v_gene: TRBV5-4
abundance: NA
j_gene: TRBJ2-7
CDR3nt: TGTGCCAGCAGCCCGCGGGGAGGGGATAGGTACGAGCAGTACTTC
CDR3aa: CASSPRGGDRYEQYF

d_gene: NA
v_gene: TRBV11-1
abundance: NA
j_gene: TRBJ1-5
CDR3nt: TGTGCCAGCAGCCTACAGGGTTCGAATCAGCCCCAGCATTTT
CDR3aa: CASSLQGSNQPQHF

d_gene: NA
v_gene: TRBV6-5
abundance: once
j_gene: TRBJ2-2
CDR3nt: TGTGCCAGCGTCGAGGGTACTGGCACCGGGGAGCTGTTTTTT
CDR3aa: CASVEGTGTGELFF

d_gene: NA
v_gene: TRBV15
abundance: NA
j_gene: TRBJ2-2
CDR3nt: TGTGCCACCAGCAGAGATCTCGCCGGGGAGCTGTTTTTT
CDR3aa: CATSRDLAGELFF

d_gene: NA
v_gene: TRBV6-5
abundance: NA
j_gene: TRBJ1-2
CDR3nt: TGTGCCAGCAGCCGACAGGCCTCCTATGGCTACACCTTC
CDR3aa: CASSRQASYGYTF

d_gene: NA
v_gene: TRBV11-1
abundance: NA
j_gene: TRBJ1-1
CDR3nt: TGTGCCAGCAGCTTGAGCCAAGCTTACCTGAACACTGAAGCTTTCTTT
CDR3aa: CASSLSQAYLNTEAFF

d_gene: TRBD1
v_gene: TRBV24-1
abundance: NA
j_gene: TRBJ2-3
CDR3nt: TGTGCCACCAGGGATCGGGACAGCAGCACAGATACGCAGTATTTT
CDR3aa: CATRDRDSSTDTQYF

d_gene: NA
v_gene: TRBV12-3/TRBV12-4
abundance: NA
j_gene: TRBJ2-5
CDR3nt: TGTGCCAGCACCGAGGACAGCGAAGAGACCCAGTACTTC
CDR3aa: CASTEDSEETQYF

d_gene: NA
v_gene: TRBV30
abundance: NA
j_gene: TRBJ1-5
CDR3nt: TGTGCCTGGAGTGGGATACAGGGCCCCCCCCTGCCCCAGCATTTT
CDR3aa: CAWSGIQGPPLPQHF

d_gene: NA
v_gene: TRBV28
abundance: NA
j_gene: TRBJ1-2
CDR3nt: TGTGCCAGCAGGCAGGGAAGACGTGGCTACACCTTC
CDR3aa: CASRQGRRGYTF

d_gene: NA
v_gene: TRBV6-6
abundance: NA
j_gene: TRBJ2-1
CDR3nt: TGTGCCAGCAGTTCCCGGGGAAAAAGCTCCTACAATGAGCAGTTCTTC
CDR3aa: CASSSRGKSSYNEQFF

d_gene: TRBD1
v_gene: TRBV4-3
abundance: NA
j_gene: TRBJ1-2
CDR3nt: TGCGCCAGCAGCCAAGTTCGGGACAGGAACTATGGCTACACCTTC
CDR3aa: CASSQVRDRNYGYTF

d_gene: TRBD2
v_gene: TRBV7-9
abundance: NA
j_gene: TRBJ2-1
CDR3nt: TGTGCCAGCAGCTTGGGGCCCCGGGGGGGGAACTACAATGAGCAGTTCTTC
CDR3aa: CASSLGPRGGNYNEQFF

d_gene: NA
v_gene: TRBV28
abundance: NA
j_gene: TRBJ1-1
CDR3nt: TGTGCCAGCAGTCCAGCATCCAGGGCTGGTCAGAACACTGAAGCTTTCTTT
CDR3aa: CASSPASRAGQNTEAFF

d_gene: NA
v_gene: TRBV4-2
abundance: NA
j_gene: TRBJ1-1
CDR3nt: TGTGCCAGCAGCCAAGATCAGGTTCCGAACACTGAAGCTTTCTTT
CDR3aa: CASSQDQVPNTEAFF

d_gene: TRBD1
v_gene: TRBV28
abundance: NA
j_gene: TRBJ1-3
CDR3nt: TGTGCCAGCAAAGGGATAGGGGACAGGGGGTTATATGGAAACACCATATATTTT
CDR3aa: CASKGIGDRGLYGNTIYF

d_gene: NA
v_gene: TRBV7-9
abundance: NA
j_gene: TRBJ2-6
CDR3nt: TGTGCCAGCAGCTACCCCCAGGAGGGCGGAACGGCTGGGGCCAACGTCCTGACTTTC
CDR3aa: CASSYPQEGGTAGANVLTF

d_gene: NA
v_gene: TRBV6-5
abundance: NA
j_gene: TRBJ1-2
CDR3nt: TGTGCCAGCAGCAACTCTAACTATGGCTACACCTTC
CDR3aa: CASSNSNYGYTF

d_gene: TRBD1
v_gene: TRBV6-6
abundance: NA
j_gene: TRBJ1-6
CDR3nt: TGTGCCAGCAGGGGACAGGGTGATTCACCCCTCCACTTT
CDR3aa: CASRGQGDSPLHF

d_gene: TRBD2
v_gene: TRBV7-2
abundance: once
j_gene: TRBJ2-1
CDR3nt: TGTGCCAGCAGCGGAACTAGCGGGGGTTTTCTGAATGAGCAGTTCTTC
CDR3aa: CASSGTSGGFLNEQFF

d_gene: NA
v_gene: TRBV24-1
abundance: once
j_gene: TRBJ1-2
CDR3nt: TGTGCCACCAGTGCCTTTCGAGGAGGGGACTACACCTTC
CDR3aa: CATSAFRGGDYTF

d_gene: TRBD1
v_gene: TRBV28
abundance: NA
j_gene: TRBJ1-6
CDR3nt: TGTGCCAGCCGGGACAGCCAAATCTATAATTCACCCCTCCACTTT
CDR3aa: CASRDSQIYNSPLHF

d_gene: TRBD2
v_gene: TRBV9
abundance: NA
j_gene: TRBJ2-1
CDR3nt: TGTGCCAGCAGCGTAGGGACTAGCGGGGCCCCAACCTACAATGAGCAGTTCTTC
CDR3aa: CASSVGTSGAPTYNEQFF

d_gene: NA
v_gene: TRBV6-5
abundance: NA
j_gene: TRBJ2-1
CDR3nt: TGTGCCAGCAGTCCTCCTAGGAGCTCCTACAATGAGCAGTTCTTC
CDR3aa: CASSPPRSSYNEQFF

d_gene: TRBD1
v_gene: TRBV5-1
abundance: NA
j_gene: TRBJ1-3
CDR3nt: TGCGCCAGCAGCTTGGGGGACAGTTCCAGAAACACCATATATTTT
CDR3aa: CASSLGDSSRNTIYF

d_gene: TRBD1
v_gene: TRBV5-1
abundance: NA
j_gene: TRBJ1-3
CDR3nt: TGCGCCAGCATGGAGGGGGCGAGCTCTGGAAACACCATATATTTT
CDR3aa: CASMEGASSGNTIYF

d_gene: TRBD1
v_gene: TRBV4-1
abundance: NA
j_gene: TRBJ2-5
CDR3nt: TGCGCCAGCAGCCCTGGGGACAGGGCAACGGAGACCCAGTACTTC
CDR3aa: CASSPGDRATETQYF

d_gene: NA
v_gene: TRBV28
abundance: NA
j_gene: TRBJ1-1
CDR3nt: TGTGCCAGCAGTTTATCCCTAGACAGAAACACTGAAGCTTTCTTT
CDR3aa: CASSLSLDRNTEAFF

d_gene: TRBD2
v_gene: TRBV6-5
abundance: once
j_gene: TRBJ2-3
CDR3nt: TGTGCCACCCATAAAGCGGGGGGGCCTGACGATACGCAGTATTTT
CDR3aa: CATHKAGGPDDTQYF

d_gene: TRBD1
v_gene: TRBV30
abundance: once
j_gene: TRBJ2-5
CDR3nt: TGTGCCTGGAGTGTAAGTAGGACAGGACAAGAGACCCAGTACTTC
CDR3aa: CAWSVSRTGQETQYF

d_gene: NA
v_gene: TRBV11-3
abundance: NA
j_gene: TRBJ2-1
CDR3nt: TGTGCCAGCAGCTCCACACAGACTAGCAATGAGCAGTTCTTC
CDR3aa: CASSSTQTSNEQFF

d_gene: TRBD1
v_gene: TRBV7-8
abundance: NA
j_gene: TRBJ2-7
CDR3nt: TGTGCCAGCAGCTTAGTATCGTACTCGGGACAGCCCTACGAGCAGTACTTC
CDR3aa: CASSLVSYSGQPYEQYF

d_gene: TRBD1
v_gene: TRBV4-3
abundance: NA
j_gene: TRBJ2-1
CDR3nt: TGCGCCAGCAGCAAACGACAGGGGTACAATGAGCAGTTCTTC
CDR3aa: CASSKRQGYNEQFF

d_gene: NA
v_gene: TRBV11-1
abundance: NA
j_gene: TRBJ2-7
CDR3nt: TGTGCCAGCAGCTTATGGCAGTCCTACGAGCAGTACTTC
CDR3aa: CASSLWQSYEQYF